This T cell receptor (beta chain) derives from a study of cytomegalovirus exposure and HLA in healthy donors. The PCR contained 60 Vbeta and 13 Jbeta primers. The assay was immunoSEQ multiplex PCR, and TCRdb's table has in-frame clones only and misses some. The sample lists 180,000 or so clones, about 9.4% seen once, with less than 1.5% in the top ten. In germline, CDR1 is SGHRS, CDR2 YFSETQ. The J segment lost 10 bases and the V segment lost 0 bases, leaving 6 bases of the junction unmatched. The CDR3 totals 15 residues. This clone was detected a few times. The clonotype originates from a woman aged 25 to 45 in good health and CMV-seropositive. Material for sequencing was PBMCs. The chain has TRBV5-1 and TRBJ2-1, with 11 positions matching TRBD2. The CDR3 loop is CASSLELAGGGEQFF. DNA of the CDR3: TGCGCCAGCAGCTTGGAGCTAGCGGGGGGCGGGGAGCAGTTCTTC.